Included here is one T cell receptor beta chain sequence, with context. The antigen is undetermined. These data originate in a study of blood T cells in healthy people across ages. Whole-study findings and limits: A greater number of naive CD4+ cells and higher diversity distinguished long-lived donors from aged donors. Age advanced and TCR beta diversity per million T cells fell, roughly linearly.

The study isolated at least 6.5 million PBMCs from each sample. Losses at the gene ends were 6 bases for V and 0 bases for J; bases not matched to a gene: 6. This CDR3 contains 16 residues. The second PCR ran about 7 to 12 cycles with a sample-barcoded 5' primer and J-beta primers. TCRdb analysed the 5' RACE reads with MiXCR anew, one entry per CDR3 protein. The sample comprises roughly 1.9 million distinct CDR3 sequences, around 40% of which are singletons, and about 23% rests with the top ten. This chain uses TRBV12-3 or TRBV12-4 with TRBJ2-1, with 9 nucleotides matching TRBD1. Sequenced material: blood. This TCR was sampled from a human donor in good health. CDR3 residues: CASRPGQGSSYNEQFF. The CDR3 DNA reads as TGTGCCAGCAGACCGGGACAGGGTTCCTCCTACAATGAGCAGTTCTTC.